This entry concerns a single T cell receptor (beta chain). This clone was observed a single time. Its specific antigen is unknown. No much larger clone exists at a distance of one base, and base qualities are not known. The CDR3 covers 13 residues, taking in both the cysteine and the phenylalanine. The read is trimmed to its CDR3 DNA, 39 bases read in frame from base 1. CDR1 is given as SGHRS and CDR2 as YFSETQ, both from the germline V gene. A distance of 8 bases separates the germline ends of V and J, which lose 4 bases and 3 bases respectively. This sample was included in a study of cytomegalovirus exposure and HLA in healthy donors (dated by TCRdb to 2015 to 2018). In terms of the full investigation: According to a later analysis, the 120 or so validation repertoires were produced on the same platform as the roughly 700 repertoires of the first cohort. The study was designed to test whether signatures of past pathogen exposure could be identified by cataloging public T cell receptors. The study combined high-throughput TCR immunosequencing, statistical association of individual TCRs with disease status, and machine learning to predict cytomegalovirus infection status. Besides the first cohort of 666 subjects, a separate validation cohort made up of roughly 120 different subjects was used. The investigation overall reported the following: It was suggested by the authors that the approach could potentially be generalized to other disease states and immunological phenotypes. A few of the identified cytomegalovirus-associated TCR beta chains were confirmed in vitro to be specific for cytomegalovirus antigens. Most TCR sequences were observed very rarely across donors, whereas some public TCRs were present in many individuals. Of the cluster scores, roughly 95% were above 0 in a later analysis, which found that TCRs clustered in the first cohort also tended to co-occur in the roughly 130 validation repertoires. A later analysis lacked HLA typing for the validation cohort, so it scored co-occurrence in that cohort across all 120 or so repertoires. In both the original and validation cohorts, the classifier was reported to diagnose cytomegalovirus status with high specificity and sensitivity. The study gave a list of under 200 TCR beta chains associated with cytomegalovirus.

Donors formed part of the validation cohort, which comprised 120 subjects and was distinct from the first cohort of 690 or so subjects. The receptor library was made with the immunoSEQ multiplex PCR assay. In the paper's pipeline: A statistical classification framework was built to diagnose cytomegalovirus status from the catalog of TCR beta chain sequences. TCRdb obtained this table from immuneACCESS and retained in-frame rearrangements with V and J assigned. These tables miss some clones; where compared with another copy, unresolved V genes account for less than half of the shortfall, and the remainder is unexplained. D and trimming come from the DNA, and the V and J calls and clone size come from that table. Within this sample are 150,000 to 170,000 clones, with just over 85% of them counted one time only. The biggest ten clones account for 2.1% of the sample.

In this chain, TRBV5-1 is recombined with TRBJ2-1, with a tentative D gene TRBD1 over 5 matching bases. The sequencing sample was made of PBMCs. The TCR sequence derives from a human donor in good health. Here is the DNA: TGCGCCAGCAGCCCGGACATCTACAATGAGCAGTTCTTC. This is translated as CASSPDIYNEQFF.